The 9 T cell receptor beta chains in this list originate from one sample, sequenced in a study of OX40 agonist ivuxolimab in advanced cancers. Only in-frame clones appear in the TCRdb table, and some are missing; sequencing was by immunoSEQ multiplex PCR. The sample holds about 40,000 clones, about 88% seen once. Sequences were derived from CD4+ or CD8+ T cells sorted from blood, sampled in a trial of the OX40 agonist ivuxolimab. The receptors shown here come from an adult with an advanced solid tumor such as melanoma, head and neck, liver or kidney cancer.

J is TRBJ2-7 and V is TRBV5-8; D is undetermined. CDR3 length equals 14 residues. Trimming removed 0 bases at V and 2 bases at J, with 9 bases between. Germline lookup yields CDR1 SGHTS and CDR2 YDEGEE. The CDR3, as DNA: TGTGCCAGCAGCTTGGGGCAGCCCGCCTACGAGCAGTACTTC. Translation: CASSLGQPAYEQYF.

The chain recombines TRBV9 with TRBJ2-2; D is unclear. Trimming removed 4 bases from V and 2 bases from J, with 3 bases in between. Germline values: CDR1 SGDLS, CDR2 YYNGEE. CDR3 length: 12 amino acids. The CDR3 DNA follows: TGTGCCAGCAGCCCCAACACCGGGGAGCTGTTTTTT. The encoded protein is CASSPNTGELFF.

The CDR3 nucleotides are TGCGCCAGCAGCTTGCGTGTTGCGGGAGTGACAGAGACCCAGTACTTC. This gives the protein CASSLRVAGVTETQYF. This chain connects TRBV5-1 to TRBJ2-5; 7 bases map to TRBD2. Germline V gene data show CDR1 as SGHRS and CDR2 as YFSETQ. The CDR3 contains 16 residues. J was trimmed by 4 bases and V by 1 base; bases with no gene match: 10.

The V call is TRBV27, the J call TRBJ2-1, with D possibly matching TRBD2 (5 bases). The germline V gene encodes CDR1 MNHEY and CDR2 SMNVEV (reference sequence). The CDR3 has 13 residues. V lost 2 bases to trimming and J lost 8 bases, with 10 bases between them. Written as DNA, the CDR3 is TGTGCCAGCAGTTTAGGTAGCGTCCATGAGCAGTTCTTC. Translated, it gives CASSLGSVHEQFF.

The CDR3 DNA sequence: TGTGCCAGCAGCCGTCCCGCCGGGGGCGAGGGCTATGGCTACACCTTC. Translating gives CASSRPAGGEGYGYTF. The chain combines TRBV11-2 with TRBJ1-2; D is perhaps TRBD1 (6 bases). The CDR3 spans 16 residues. V lost 5 bases and J 4 bases, leaving 20 bases between the germline ends. The germline gives CDR1 SGHAT, CDR2 FQNNGV.

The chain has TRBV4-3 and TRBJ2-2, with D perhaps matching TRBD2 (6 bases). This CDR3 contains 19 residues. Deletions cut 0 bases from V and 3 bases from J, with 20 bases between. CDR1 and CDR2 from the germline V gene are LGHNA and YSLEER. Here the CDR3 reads CASSQDLRDRGSYTGELFF. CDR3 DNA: TGCGCCAGCAGCCAAGATCTTAGGGACCGGGGGTCATACACCGGGGAGCTGTTTTTT.

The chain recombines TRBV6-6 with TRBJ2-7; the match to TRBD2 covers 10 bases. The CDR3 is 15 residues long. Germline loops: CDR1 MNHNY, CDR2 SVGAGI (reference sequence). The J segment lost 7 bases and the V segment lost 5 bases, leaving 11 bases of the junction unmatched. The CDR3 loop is CASSPSGGARGEQYF. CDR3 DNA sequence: TGTGCCAGCAGTCCGAGCGGGGGGGCCCGTGGGGAGCAGTACTTC.

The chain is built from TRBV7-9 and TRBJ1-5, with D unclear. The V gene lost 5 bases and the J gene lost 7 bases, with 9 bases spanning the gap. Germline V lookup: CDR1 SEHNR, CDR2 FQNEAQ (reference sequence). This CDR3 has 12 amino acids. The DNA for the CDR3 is TGTGCCAGCAGCCCAAATATGCAGCCCCAGCATTTT. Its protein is CASSPNMQPQHF.

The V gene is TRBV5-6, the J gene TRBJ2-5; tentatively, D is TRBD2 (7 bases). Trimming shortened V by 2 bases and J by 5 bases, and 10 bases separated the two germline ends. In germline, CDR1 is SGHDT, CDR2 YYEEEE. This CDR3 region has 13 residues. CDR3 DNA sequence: TGTGCCAGCAGCTTAGGGGGGGAGGAGACCCAGTACTTC. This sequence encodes CASSLGGEETQYF.